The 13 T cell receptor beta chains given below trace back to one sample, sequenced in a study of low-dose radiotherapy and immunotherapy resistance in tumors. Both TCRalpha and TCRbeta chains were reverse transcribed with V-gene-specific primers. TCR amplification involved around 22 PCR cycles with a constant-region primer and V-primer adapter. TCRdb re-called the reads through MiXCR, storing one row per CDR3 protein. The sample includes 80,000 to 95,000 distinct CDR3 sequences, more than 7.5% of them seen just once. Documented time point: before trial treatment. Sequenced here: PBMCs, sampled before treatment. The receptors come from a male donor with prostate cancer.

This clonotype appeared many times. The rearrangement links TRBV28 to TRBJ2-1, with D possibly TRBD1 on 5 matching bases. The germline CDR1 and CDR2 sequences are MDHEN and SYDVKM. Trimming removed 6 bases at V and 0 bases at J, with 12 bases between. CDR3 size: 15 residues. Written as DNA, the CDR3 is TGTGCCAGCAGAGCCAGGGTTAGCTCCTACAATGAGCAGTTCTTC. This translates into CASRARVSSYNEQFF.

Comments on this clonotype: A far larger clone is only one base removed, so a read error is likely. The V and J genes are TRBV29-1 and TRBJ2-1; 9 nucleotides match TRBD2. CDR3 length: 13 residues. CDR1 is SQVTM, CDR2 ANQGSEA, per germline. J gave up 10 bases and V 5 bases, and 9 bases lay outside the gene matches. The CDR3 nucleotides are TGCAGCGTTAAGACTAGCGGCTCCTACGAGCAGTTCTTC. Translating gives CSVKTSGSYEQFF.

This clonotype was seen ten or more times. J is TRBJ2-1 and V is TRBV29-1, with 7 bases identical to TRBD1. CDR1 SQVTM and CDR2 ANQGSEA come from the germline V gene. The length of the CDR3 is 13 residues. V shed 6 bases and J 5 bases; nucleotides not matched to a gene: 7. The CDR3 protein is CSVNRGRDNEQFF. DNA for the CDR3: TGCAGCGTCAACAGGGGACGGGACAATGAGCAGTTCTTC.

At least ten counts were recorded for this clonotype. The CDR3 here is CASSYSKNMRDTGELFF. The CDR3 DNA reads TGTGCCAGCAGTTACTCGAAGAATATGAGGGACACCGGGGAGCTGTTTTTT. This chain connects TRBV6-6 to TRBJ2-2; perhaps TRBD2 as D (5 bases). This CDR3 region has 17 residues. Per the germline V gene, CDR1 is MNHNY and CDR2 is SVGAGI (reference sequence). V was pared by 0 bases and J by 3 bases, with 14 bases between.

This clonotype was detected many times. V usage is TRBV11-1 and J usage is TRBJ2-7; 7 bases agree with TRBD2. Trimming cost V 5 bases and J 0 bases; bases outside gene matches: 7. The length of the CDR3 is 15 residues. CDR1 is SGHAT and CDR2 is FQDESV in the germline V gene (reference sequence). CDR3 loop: CASSRAGTSSYEQYF. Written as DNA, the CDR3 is TGTGCCAGCAGCCGAGCGGGAACAAGCTCCTACGAGCAGTACTTC.

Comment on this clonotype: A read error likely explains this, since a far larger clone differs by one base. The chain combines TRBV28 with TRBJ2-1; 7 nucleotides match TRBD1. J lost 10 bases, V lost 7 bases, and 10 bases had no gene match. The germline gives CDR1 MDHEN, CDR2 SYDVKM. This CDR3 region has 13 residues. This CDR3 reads CASMDRTSYEQFF. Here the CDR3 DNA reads TGTGCCAGCATGGACAGGACATCCTACGAGCAGTTCTTC.

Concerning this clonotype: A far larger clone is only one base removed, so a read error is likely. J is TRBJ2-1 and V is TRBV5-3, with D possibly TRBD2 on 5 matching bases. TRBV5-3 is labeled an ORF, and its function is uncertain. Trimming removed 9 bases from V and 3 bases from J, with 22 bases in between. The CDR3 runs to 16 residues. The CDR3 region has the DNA TGTGCCACCAGCCCCATCGATAGCCGGGGCTACAATGAGCAGTTCTTC. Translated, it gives CATSPIDSRGYNEQFF.

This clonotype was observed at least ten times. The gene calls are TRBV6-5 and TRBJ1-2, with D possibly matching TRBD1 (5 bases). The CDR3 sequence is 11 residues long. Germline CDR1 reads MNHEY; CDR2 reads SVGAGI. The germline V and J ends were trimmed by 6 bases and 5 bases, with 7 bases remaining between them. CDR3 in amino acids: CASSEGYGYTF. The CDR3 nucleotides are TGTGCCAGCAGCGAGGGGTATGGCTACACCTTC.

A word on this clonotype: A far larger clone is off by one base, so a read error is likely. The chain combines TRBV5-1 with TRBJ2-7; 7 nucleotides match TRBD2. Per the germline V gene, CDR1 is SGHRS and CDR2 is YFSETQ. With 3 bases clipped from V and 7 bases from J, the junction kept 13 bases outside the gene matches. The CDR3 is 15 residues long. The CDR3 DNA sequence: TGCGCCAGCAGCTACAGCGGGACCAATTACAATGAGCAGTACTTC. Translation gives CASSYSGTNYNEQYF.

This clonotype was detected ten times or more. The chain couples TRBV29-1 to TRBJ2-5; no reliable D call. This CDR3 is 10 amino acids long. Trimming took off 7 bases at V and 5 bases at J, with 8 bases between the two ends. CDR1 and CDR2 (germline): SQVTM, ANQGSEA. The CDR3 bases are TGCAGCGCGGCGGTGGAGACCCAGTACTTC. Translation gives CSAAVETQYF.

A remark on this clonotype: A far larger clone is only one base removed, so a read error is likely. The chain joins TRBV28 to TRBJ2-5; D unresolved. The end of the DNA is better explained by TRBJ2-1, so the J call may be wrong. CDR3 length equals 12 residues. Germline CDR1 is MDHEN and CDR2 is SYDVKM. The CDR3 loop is CASSLRLSEQFF. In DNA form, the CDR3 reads TGTGCCAGCAGCCTCCGACTGAGTGAGCAGTTCTTC.

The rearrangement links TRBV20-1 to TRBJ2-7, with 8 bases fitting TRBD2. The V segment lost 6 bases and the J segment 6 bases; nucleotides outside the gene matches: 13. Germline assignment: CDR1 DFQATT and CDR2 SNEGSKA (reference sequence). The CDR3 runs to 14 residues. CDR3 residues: CSAPRGLGLSEQYF. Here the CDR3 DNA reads TGCAGTGCGCCCCGGGGACTAGGTTTGTCCGAGCAGTACTTC.

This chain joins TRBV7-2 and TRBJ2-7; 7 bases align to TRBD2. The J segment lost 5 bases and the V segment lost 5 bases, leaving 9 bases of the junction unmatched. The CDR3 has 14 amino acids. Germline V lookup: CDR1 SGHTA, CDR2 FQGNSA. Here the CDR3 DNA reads TGTGCCAGCAGCCAGGTGGCGGGAGCCGACGAGCAGTACTTC. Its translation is CASSQVAGADEQYF.